The T cell receptor beta chain described here comes from a study of response to subunit inactivated influenza vaccine. General study findings and limits: The authors suggested that every seasonal influenza vaccination recruits few new T cells.

From the RT-PCR reads, TCRdb called clonotypes with MiXCR, one entry per CDR3 protein. In the table there are approximately 170,000 distinct CDR3 sequences, 13% to 15% of which are singletons. This CDR3 comprises 17 residues. Trimming at V came to 1 base and at J to 1 base, leaving 6 bases not matched to a gene. The germline gives CDR1 MDHEN, CDR2 SYDVKM. This clonotype was counted a few times. Its antigen is not known. The rearrangement links TRBV28 to TRBJ2-5; 10 positions agree with TRBD2. The clonotype was recovered from a man aged 50-59 years who received an inactivated influenza vaccine. This material consisted of CD8+ T cells sorted from PBMCs, taken roughly 5 days after vaccination. The CDR3 region is CASSLLTPSGGQETQYF. The CDR3 DNA sequence: TGTGCCAGCAGTTTATTAACCCCTAGCGGGGGCCAAGAGACCCAGTACTTC.